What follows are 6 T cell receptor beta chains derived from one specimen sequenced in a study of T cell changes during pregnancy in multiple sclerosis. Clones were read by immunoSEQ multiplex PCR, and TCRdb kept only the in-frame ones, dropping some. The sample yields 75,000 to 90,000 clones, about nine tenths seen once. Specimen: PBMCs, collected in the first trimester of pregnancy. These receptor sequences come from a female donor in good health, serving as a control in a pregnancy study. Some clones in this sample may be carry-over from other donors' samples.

CDR3 amino acids: CASSQDTYRGIYEQYF. DNA of the CDR3: TGTGCCAGCAGCCAAGATACCTACAGGGGAATCTACGAGCAGTACTTC. The chain links TRBV14 to TRBJ2-7, with 7 bases lining up with TRBD1. Germline loops: CDR1 SGHDN, CDR2 FVKESK. This CDR3 has 16 residues. V trimming: 0 bases; J trimming: 3 bases; junction bases outside the gene matches: 8.

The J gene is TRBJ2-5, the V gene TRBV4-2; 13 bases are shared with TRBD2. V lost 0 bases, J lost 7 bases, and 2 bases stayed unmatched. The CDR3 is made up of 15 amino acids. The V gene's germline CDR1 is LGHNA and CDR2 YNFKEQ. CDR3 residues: CASSQDRTSGRTQYF. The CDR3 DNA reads TGTGCCAGCAGCCAAGATAGGACTAGCGGGAGGACCCAGTACTTC.

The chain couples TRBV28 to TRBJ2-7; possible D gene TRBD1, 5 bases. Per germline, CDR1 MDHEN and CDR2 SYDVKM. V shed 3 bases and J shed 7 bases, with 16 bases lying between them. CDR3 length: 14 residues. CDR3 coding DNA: TGTGCCAGCAGTTTCCAGGGTGGTGATGTGGAGCAGTACTTC. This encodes CASSFQGGDVEQYF.

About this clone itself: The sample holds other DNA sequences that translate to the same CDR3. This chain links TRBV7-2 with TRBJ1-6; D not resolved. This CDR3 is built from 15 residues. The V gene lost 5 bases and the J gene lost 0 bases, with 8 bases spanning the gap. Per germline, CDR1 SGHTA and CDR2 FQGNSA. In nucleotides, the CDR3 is TGTGCCAGCAGCCTAGGGAGCTCCTATAATTCACCCCTCCACTTT. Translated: CASSLGSSYNSPLHF.

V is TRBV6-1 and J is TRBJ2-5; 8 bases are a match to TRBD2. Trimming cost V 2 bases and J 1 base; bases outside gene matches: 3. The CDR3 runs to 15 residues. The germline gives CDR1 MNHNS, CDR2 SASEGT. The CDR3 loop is CASSEISGAQETQYF. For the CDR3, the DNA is TGTGCCAGCAGTGAAATTAGCGGGGCCCAAGAGACCCAGTACTTC.

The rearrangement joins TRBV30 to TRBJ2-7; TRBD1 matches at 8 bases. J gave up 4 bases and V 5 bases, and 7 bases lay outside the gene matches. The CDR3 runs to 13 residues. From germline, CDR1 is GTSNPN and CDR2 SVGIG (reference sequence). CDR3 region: CAWARDRIYEQYF. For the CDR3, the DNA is TGTGCCTGGGCTAGGGACAGGATTTACGAGCAGTACTTC.